These 32 T cell receptor beta chains came from one sample sequenced in a study of T cell responses to AZD1222 COVID-19 vaccine. Measured with immunoSEQ multiplex PCR; TCRdb has only the in-frame clones, and not every one. The data show 100,000 to 120,000 clones, 94% seen once. The specimen comprised peripheral blood, sampled 28 days after the second AZD1222 dose. The receptors were sampled from an adult who received the AZD1222 COVID-19 vaccine.

This clone was observed a single time. The chain links TRBV5-5 to TRBJ2-7; TRBD1 matches at 9 bases. CDR3 size: 14 residues. J lost 3 bases, V lost 2 bases, and 3 bases had no gene match. Germline CDR1 reads SGHKS; CDR2 reads YYEKEE (reference sequence). For the CDR3, the DNA is TGTGCCAGCAGCTTCTGGGACAGGGTCTACGAGCAGTACTTC. Protein product: CASSFWDRVYEQYF.

Of note for this clone: Other nucleotide sequences from this sample produce the same CDR3. The chain employs TRBV18 and TRBJ1-2; TRBD1 might be the D (5 bases). Germline values: CDR1 KGHSH, CDR2 LQKENI. The CDR3 contains 12 residues. The germline V and J ends were trimmed by 0 bases and 8 bases, with 7 bases remaining between them. As DNA, the CDR3 is TGTGCCAGCTCACCACCGGGGGGAGGCTACACCTTC. Encoded protein: CASSPPGGGYTF.

The chain has TRBV12-2 and TRBJ2-1; TRBD1 is taken as the D call from the table, unchecked against the DNA. TRBV12-2 is flagged as a pseudogene. The CDR3 is 18 amino acids. The CDR3, as DNA: TGTGCAAGTCGCTTAGGCTTGAGTGGGGCGAGCTCCTACAATGAGCAGTTCTTC. As protein: CASRLGLSGASSYNEQFF.

The chain has TRBV3-1 (or the pseudogene TRBV3-2) and TRBJ2-7; the D is unclear. Germline CDR1 LGHDT, CDR2 YNNKEL (reference sequence). The ends were cut back, 1 base at V and 3 bases at J, with 4 bases in the middle. The CDR3 sequence is 12 residues long. The chain's CDR3 is CASSQVNYEQYF. The CDR3, as DNA: TGTGCCAGCAGCCAAGTTAACTACGAGCAGTACTTC.

This clone was observed once. The chain uses TRBV11-1 and TRBJ1-2; weak D call: TRBD1 (5 bases). Germline-derived CDR1 and CDR2 are SGHAT and FQDESV (reference sequence). This CDR3 region has 12 residues. V shed 2 bases and J shed 8 bases, with 9 bases lying between them. The CDR3 loop is CASSLRGAGYTF. The CDR3 nucleotides read TGTGCCAGCAGCTTACGCGGGGCCGGCTACACCTTC.

The chain is built from TRBV6-4 and TRBJ1-2, with a weak D call TRBD1 (5 bases). Germline CDR1 and CDR2: MRHNA and SNTAGT. Deletions cut 2 bases from V and 8 bases from J, with 6 bases between. The CDR3 has 11 amino acids. The CDR3 spells CASSDRDGYTF. Written as DNA, the CDR3 is TGTGCCAGCAGTGACAGGGACGGCTACACCTTC.

The chain has TRBV3-1 (or the pseudogene TRBV3-2) and TRBJ1-2, with no clear D. Germline CDR1 reads LGHDT; CDR2 reads YNNKEL (reference sequence). This CDR3 is 13 amino acids long. The V end was cut by 5 bases, the J end by 7 bases, with 14 bases between. The CDR3 is CASSEVVGAGYTF. CDR3 coding DNA: TGTGCCAGCAGCGAAGTCGTGGGTGCTGGCTACACCTTC.

Notes on this clone: Distinct nucleotide sequences in the sample also encode this CDR3. V and J are TRBV5-1 and TRBJ1-1, with D unclear. The V end lost 0 bases, the J end lost 1 base, and 4 bases lay between the germline ends. CDR1 SGHRS and CDR2 YFSETQ come from the germline V gene. This CDR3 has 13 residues. The CDR3 region has the DNA TGCGCCAGCAGCTTGGCGCAGAACACTGAAGCTTTCTTT. This codes for CASSLAQNTEAFF.

V and J are TRBV5-1 and TRBJ1-1; TRBD1 matches at 7 bases. Germline CDR1 and CDR2: SGHRS and YFSETQ. V lost 6 bases, J lost 3 bases, and 8 bases stayed unmatched. This CDR3 is 14 amino acids long. CDR3 in amino acids: CASTPDRLDTEAFF. The DNA for the CDR3 is TGCGCCAGCACACCGGACAGGCTGGACACTGAAGCTTTCTTT.

CDR3 nucleotide sequence: TGTGCCAGCAGCTTATATATGAACACTGAAGCTTTCTTT. It specifies CASSLYMNTEAFF. This chain joins TRBV11-2 and TRBJ1-1; D uncertain. Germline CDR1 reads SGHAT; CDR2 reads FQNNGV. This CDR3 comprises 13 residues. The V and J ends lost 2 bases and 0 bases respectively, with 4 bases between them.

The count of this clone is one. The chain joins TRBV5-1 to TRBJ1-3; possibly TRBD1 for D (6 bases). CDR1 is SGHRS, CDR2 YFSETQ, per germline. V lost 6 bases and J 4 bases, leaving 14 bases between the germline ends. This CDR3 spans 14 amino acids. DNA of the CDR3: TGCGCCAGCACCCCCGGGACACTAGGAAACACCATATATTTT. It yields the protein CASTPGTLGNTIYF.

V gene TRBV6-1 combines with J gene TRBJ1-6; tentative D call: TRBD1 (5 bases). There are 15 residues in the CDR3. Trimming removed 2 bases at V and 15 bases at J, with 20 bases between. CDR1 and CDR2 (germline): MNHNS, SASEGT. This CDR3 is CASSEMPGTESVLHF. CDR3 coding DNA: TGTGCCAGCAGTGAAATGCCCGGGACCGAGAGTGTCCTCCACTTT.

This chain connects TRBV5-4 to TRBJ2-1; D might be TRBD2 (5 bases). CDR3 length equals 15 residues. Trimming shortened V by 4 bases and J by 2 bases, and 13 bases separated the two germline ends. From germline, CDR1 is SGHNT and CDR2 YYREEE (reference sequence). DNA of the CDR3: TGTGCCAGCAGCCCCGGGATCCATCCCTACAATGAGCAGTTCTTC. This translates into CASSPGIHPYNEQFF.

V is TRBV3-1 (or the pseudogene TRBV3-2) and J is TRBJ1-5; D gene uncertain. The CDR3 consists of 13 residues. CDR1 and CDR2 (germline): LGHDT, YNNKEL (reference sequence). V was shortened by 6 bases and J by 2 bases, with 8 bases between the two germline ends. In DNA form, the CDR3 reads TGTGCCAGCAGTCCTGGTGGCAATCAGCCCCAGCATTTT. Protein: CASSPGGNQPQHF.

The V gene is TRBV16, the J gene TRBJ1-2; TRBD1 agrees at 7 bases. CDR1 KGHSY and CDR2 FQNENV come from the germline V gene. There are 13 residues in the CDR3. V shed 4 bases and J 4 bases; nucleotides not matched to a gene: 3. The chain's CDR3 is CASSRGDSYGYTF. CDR3 nucleotide sequence: TGTGCCAGCAGCCGAGGGGACAGCTATGGCTACACCTTC.

This rearrangement joins TRBV19 to TRBJ1-2; D is ambiguous. This CDR3 is built from 12 residues. Deletions cut 7 bases from V and 4 bases from J, with 10 bases between. The germline gives CDR1 LNHDA, CDR2 SQIVND (reference sequence). The CDR3 is CASKGTAYGYTF. The CDR3 nucleotides read TGTGCCAGTAAAGGCACGGCCTATGGCTACACCTTC.

The chain employs TRBV19 and TRBJ2-7; D assignment may be TRBD1 or TRBD2 (5 bases each). Trimming cost V 5 bases and J 2 bases, with 10 bases left between them. Germline CDR1 reads LNHDA; CDR2 reads SQIVND (reference sequence). CDR3 length equals 13 residues. CDR3 in amino acids: CASSDRDPYEQYF. DNA for the CDR3: TGTGCCAGTAGTGACCGGGACCCCTACGAGCAGTACTTC. Variable domain in full (rest from reference TRBV19 and TRBJ2-7): DGGITQSPKYLFRKEGQNVTLSCEQNLNHDAMYWYRQDPGQGLRLIYYSQIVNDFQKGDIAEGYSVSREKKESFPLTVTSAQKNPTAFYLCASSDRDPYEQYFGPGTRLTVT.

The chain employs TRBV5-8 and TRBJ1-1; D is perhaps TRBD1 (6 bases). Per germline, CDR1 SGHTS and CDR2 YDEGEE. V was shortened by 4 bases and J by 3 bases, with 19 bases between the two germline ends. The CDR3 loop spans 16 amino acids. The DNA for the CDR3 is TGTGCCAGCAGCACTACGGGGGGCCGGGGGGACACTGAAGCTTTCTTT. Its translation: CASSTTGGRGDTEAFF.

The chain links TRBV27 to TRBJ2-2; no definite D call. V dropped 5 bases and J dropped 6 bases, with 7 bases sitting between them. The germline CDR1 and CDR2 sequences are MNHEY and SMNVEV (reference sequence). This CDR3 region has 12 residues. The CDR3 DNA is TGTGCCAGCAGTCGCCCCCCCGGGGAGCTGTTTTTT. It translates to CASSRPPGELFF.

The CDR3: CASSQVQGLTEAFF. Here the CDR3 DNA reads TGTGCCAGCAGCCAAGTCCAGGGTTTGACTGAAGCTTTCTTT. The V gene is TRBV3-1 (or the pseudogene TRBV3-2), the J gene TRBJ1-1, with D maybe TRBD1 (5 bases). The CDR3 runs to 14 residues. Germline CDR1 LGHDT, CDR2 YNNKEL (reference sequence). V was clipped by 1 base and J by 5 bases, with 11 bases between them.

This chain connects TRBV10-3 to TRBJ1-2, with 12 bases matching TRBD1. Germline CDR1 is ENHRY and CDR2 is SYGVKD. CDR3 length: 15 amino acids. V dropped 4 bases and J dropped 8; count of bases not matched to a gene: 8. CDR3 protein: CAISAQGQGAQGYTF. DNA of the CDR3: TGTGCCATCAGTGCCCAGGGACAGGGGGCGCAAGGCTACACCTTC.

The V call is TRBV11-2, the J call TRBJ1-3; 9 bases match TRBD1. The CDR3 extends over 15 amino acids. V shed 4 bases and J 0 bases; nucleotides not matched to a gene: 1. The germline V gene encodes CDR1 SGHAT and CDR2 FQNNGV. The chain's CDR3 is CASSSTGGSGNTIYF. In DNA form, the CDR3 reads TGTGCCAGCAGCTCGACAGGGGGCTCTGGAAACACCATATATTTT.

The count of this clone is one. The genes are TRBV11-3 and TRBJ2-3; D gene ambiguous. The CDR3 totals 12 residues. V was cut by 6 bases and J by 2 bases, with 6 bases left in between. CDR1 SGHNT and CDR2 YENEEA come from the germline V gene. CDR3 protein: CASSTHTDTQYF. In DNA, the CDR3 is TGTGCCAGCAGTACACACACAGATACGCAGTATTTT. Together with reference TRBV11-3 and TRBJ2-3, the CDR3 gives the full variable domain: EAGVVQSPRYKIIEKKQPVAFWCNPISGHNTLYWYLQNLGQGPELLIRYENEEAVDDSQLPKDRFSAERLKGVDSTLKIQPAELGDSAVYLCASSTHTDTQYFGPGTRLTVL.

The count of this clone is one. The chain employs TRBV27 and TRBJ2-7, with D perhaps assigned TRBD1 or TRBD2 (5 bases each). Trimming removed 2 bases from V and 4 bases from J, with 18 bases in between. The CDR3 runs 16 residues. Germline lookup yields CDR1 MNHEY and CDR2 SMNVEV (reference sequence). CDR3 loop: CASSLIGGLGTYEQYF. The CDR3 DNA is TGTGCCAGCAGTTTAATTGGGGGTCTGGGCACGTACGAGCAGTACTTC.

V gene TRBV18 combines with J gene TRBJ1-5, with D perhaps TRBD1 (6 bases). This CDR3 has 16 residues. V was clipped by 5 bases and J by 4 bases, with 18 bases between them. Germline V gene lookup returns CDR1 KGHSH and CDR2 LQKENI. The DNA for the CDR3 is TGTGCCAGCTCAGACTGGGTACCAGGGGTTAATCAGCCCCAGCATTTT. Its protein is CASSDWVPGVNQPQHF.

This clone showed up just once. CDR3 coding DNA: TGTGCCAGCCTTTCTCTAGGGAACAGCAAGATGGATACGCAGTATTTT. As protein: CASLSLGNSKMDTQYF. This chain joins TRBV7-9 and TRBJ2-3; D is unresolved. The V gene's germline CDR1 is SEHNR and CDR2 FQNEAQ (reference sequence). This CDR3 region has 16 residues. V lost 8 bases to trimming and J lost 6 bases, with 24 bases between them.

This sequence joins TRBV5-1 and TRBJ2-7; D is ambiguous. The germline V gene has CDR1 SGHRS and CDR2 YFSETQ. The CDR3 extends over 16 amino acids. V lost 0 bases, J lost 5 bases, and 18 bases lay in between. DNA for the CDR3: TGCGCCAGCAGCTTGGCTCCCCCCTCAGGTTCACACGAGCAGTACTTC. It translates to CASSLAPPSGSHEQYF.

The chain links TRBV2 to TRBJ2-3; D tentatively fits TRBD1 or TRBD2 (5 bases each). CDR1 is SNHLY, CDR2 FYNNEI, per germline. The length of the CDR3 is 14 residues. V was cut by 6 bases and J by 2 bases, with 12 bases left in between. The DNA of the CDR3 is TGTGCCAGCAGCACGGGACCAAACACAGATACGCAGTATTTT. Amino acid sequence: CASSTGPNTDTQYF.

V gene TRBV5-8 combines with J gene TRBJ2-3, with D perhaps matching TRBD1 (5 bases). The V end was cut by 3 bases, the J end by 6 bases, with 14 bases between. The CDR3 has 14 residues. The germline gives CDR1 SGHTS, CDR2 YDEGEE. The DNA for the CDR3 is TGTGCCAGCAGCTCCAGGGTTGTACGGGATACGCAGTATTTT. This codes for CASSSRVVRDTQYF.

The chain carries TRBV14 and TRBJ2-5; D is unclear. V lost 0 bases to trimming and J lost 0 bases, with 11 bases between them. The CDR3 runs 16 residues. CDR1 SGHDN and CDR2 FVKESK come from the germline V gene. CDR3 coding DNA: TGTGCCAGCAGCCAAGAGGCTGGATTGTACCAAGAGACCCAGTACTTC. This gives the protein CASSQEAGLYQETQYF.

The V call is TRBV5-5, the J call TRBJ1-2; 7 nucleotides align to TRBD1. Germline lookup yields CDR1 SGHKS and CDR2 YYEKEE (reference sequence). J was trimmed by 4 bases and V by 5 bases; bases with no gene match: 8. This CDR3 is 14 amino acids long. The CDR3 region is CASRSGTDPYGYTF. In nucleotides, the CDR3 is TGTGCCAGCAGGTCCGGGACAGATCCCTATGGCTACACCTTC.

The rearrangement uses TRBV30 and TRBJ1-5; D gene unclear. The CDR3 extends over 13 amino acids. Germline V gives CDR1 GTSNPN, CDR2 SVGIG (reference sequence). The V end lost 5 bases, the J end lost 9 bases, and 17 bases lay between the germline ends. The CDR3 sequence: CAWASRLTGPQHF. CDR3 DNA: TGTGCCTGGGCTTCCAGGCTGACTGGGCCCCAGCATTTT.